This record looks at one TCR beta chain sequence and its context. The CDR3 sequence is 15 residues long. Germline CDR1 reads LNHDA; CDR2 reads SQIVND (reference sequence). V gave up 7 bases and J gave up 3 bases, with 15 bases separating them. This sample stems from a study of breast tumors, draining lymph nodes, adjacent tissues. One entry per CDR3 protein, called by TCRdb with MiXCR from the multiplex PCR reads. This table has tens of thousands of distinct CDR3 sequences, 45% to 60% appearing once. The TCR comes from a female donor with breast cancer. Some clones in this sample may be carry-over from other donors' samples. The rearrangement joins TRBV19 to TRBJ2-2; D might be TRBD2 (6 bases). Sequenced: breast tumor tissue. Written as DNA, the CDR3 is TGTGCCAGTACCTCCCAGGGACTTCACACCGGGGAGCTGTTTTTT. It codes for CASTSQGLHTGELFF.